The entry that follows covers one TCR beta chain sequence. The data originate from a study of memory CD4+ T cells and cytomegalovirus serostatus. The sort gate was single viable CD3+CD4+CD8-CD45RO+ cells for memory CD4+ T cells. The method was immunoSEQ multiplex PCR; TCRdb's version includes in-frame clones alone and lacks a portion of them. This table holds about 31,000 clones, roughly 80% found once. This CDR3 is built from 14 residues. CDR1 is SGHRS, CDR2 YFSETQ, per germline. V gave up 3 bases and J gave up 2 bases, with 10 bases separating them. This chain links TRBV5-1 with TRBJ2-3; possibly TRBD1 for D (6 bases). This clonotype was sampled from an adult in good health and CMV-seronegative. Some clones in this sample may be carry-over from other donors' samples. Material for sequencing was memory CD4+ T cells from blood. CDR3 amino acids: CASSSGQITDTQYF. Written as DNA, the CDR3 is TGCGCCAGCAGCTCCGGACAGATCACAGATACGCAGTATTTT.